This T cell receptor beta chain was documented in a study of cytomegalovirus exposure and HLA in healthy donors. Profiled with immunoSEQ multiplex PCR; TCRdb holds only in-frame clones, not every one. The data show 110,000 to 150,000 clones, with approximately 90% seen just once and approximately 0.7% held by the top ten. In the case of this clone: Its antigen is currently unknown.

V was pared by 2 bases and J by 2 bases, with 11 bases of the junction left unmatched. The CDR3 totals 17 residues. The germline gives CDR1 SGHVS, CDR2 FQNEAQ. Findings of the study overall: Using the classifier, cytomegalovirus status was reportedly diagnosed with high specificity and sensitivity.

This chain joins TRBV7-8 and TRBJ1-2, with 7 nucleotides matching TRBD1. The receptor was derived from a man aged 18 to 29 in good health and CMV-seronegative. Specimen: PBMCs. In nucleotides, the CDR3 is TGTGCCAGCAGCTTATTGAACAGGGGCGTGAGGAACTATGGCTACACCTTC. Its translation is CASSLLNRGVRNYGYTF.